The 13 T cell receptor beta chains below come from one sample, sequenced in a study of human T cells and chemical hapten exposure. TCRdb processed the RACE reads anew with MiXCR; each CDR3 protein has one entry. This table has around 300,000 distinct CDR3 sequences, around 5.5% appearing once. Specified time point: pre-sensitization, week 0. Documented treatment: therapeutic diphenylcyclopropenone sensitization with weekly scalp DPC. The sequences come from whole blood, collected in connection with sensitization to the hapten diphenylcyclopropenone (DPC). The receptor set was obtained from a young woman with alopecia areata. Some clones in this sample may be carry-over from other donors' samples.

J is TRBJ2-7 and V is TRBV28; no clear D. Trimming took off 0 bases at V and 4 bases at J, with 19 bases between the two ends. The CDR3 consists of 17 residues. Germline CDR1 MDHEN, CDR2 SYDVKM. CDR3 sequence reads: CASSLWRRSQTQYEQYF. CDR3 sequence (DNA): TGTGCCAGCAGTTTATGGAGGCGCAGCCAAACTCAATACGAGCAGTACTTC.

The genes are TRBV19 and TRBJ2-1, with 7 bases that match TRBD2. V lost 4 bases to trimming and J lost 6 bases; unmatched junction nucleotides: 15. CDR3 length: 17 residues. CDR1 and CDR2 from the germline V gene are LNHDA and SQIVND (reference sequence). The CDR3 spells CASSTPGERGASNEQFF. The CDR3 bases are TGTGCCAGTAGTACGCCGGGCGAGCGGGGCGCTTCCAATGAGCAGTTCTTC.

The genes are TRBV11-1 and TRBJ1-4, with D perhaps TRBD1 (6 bases). CDR3 length: 15 amino acids. Trimming left V 5 bases short and J 3 bases short, with 13 bases between. From germline, CDR1 is SGHAT and CDR2 FQDESV (reference sequence). CDR3 loop: CASSHPGAANEKLFF. The CDR3 DNA follows: TGTGCCAGCAGCCATCCGGGGGCAGCTAATGAAAAACTGTTTTTT. Using reference TRBV11-1 and TRBJ1-4 for the parts outside the CDR3, the full variable domain is EAEVAQSPRYKITEKSQAVAFWCDPISGHATLYWYRQILGQGPELLVQFQDESVVDDSQLPKDRFSAERLKGVDSTLKIQPAELGDSAMYLCASSHPGAANEKLFFGSGTQLSVL.

The chain carries TRBV7-9 and TRBJ1-5; 9 positions agree with TRBD1. The CDR3 consists of 19 residues. J lost 1 base, V lost 5 bases, and 15 bases had no gene match. Germline CDR1 reads SEHNR; CDR2 reads FQNEAQ (reference sequence). The CDR3, as DNA: TGTGCCAGCAGCCTAGATACAGGGGGCGACCCTTGGAGCAATCAGCCCCAGCATTTT. It yields the protein CASSLDTGGDPWSNQPQHF.

This clonotype appeared a few times. The chain employs TRBV2 and TRBJ2-6; D is possibly TRBD1 (5 bases). The V and J ends lost 6 bases and 0 bases respectively, with 9 bases between them. The CDR3 loop spans 15 amino acids. Germline CDR1 is SNHLY and CDR2 is FYNNEI. DNA of the CDR3: TGTGCCAGCAGACGACAGTTCTCTGGGGCCAACGTCCTGACTTTC. Its protein product is CASRRQFSGANVLTF.

There are a few counts of this clonotype. V and J are TRBV7-2 and TRBJ2-5; 8 nucleotides line up with TRBD1. J gave up 3 bases and V 5 bases, and 5 bases lay outside the gene matches. CDR1 and CDR2 from the germline V gene are SGHTA and FQGNSA. The CDR3 runs to 14 residues. Here the CDR3 reads CASSADRVKETQYF. CDR3 in DNA: TGTGCCAGCAGCGCGGACAGGGTTAAAGAGACCCAGTACTTC. The full variable domain, rest sourced from reference TRBV7-2 and TRBJ2-5, is GAGVSQSPSNKVTEKGKDVELRCDPISGHTALYWYRQSLGQGLEFLIYFQGNSAPDKSGLPSDRFSAERTGGSVSTLTIQRTQQEDSAVYLCASSADRVKETQYFGPGTRLLVL.

This clonotype was counted ten times or more. The genes are TRBV11-2 and TRBJ2-1, with 9 bases fitting TRBD2. The CDR3 consists of 17 residues. V dropped 5 bases and J dropped 0; count of bases not matched to a gene: 8. In germline, CDR1 is SGHAT, CDR2 FQNNGV. In DNA form, the CDR3 reads TGTGCCAGCAGCCCCTCCCTAGCGGGGATCTCCTACAATGAGCAGTTCTTC. Its protein product is CASSPSLAGISYNEQFF.

Only a few counts were recorded for this clonotype. The gene calls are TRBV6-2 or TRBV6-3 and TRBJ2-1, with D maybe TRBD2 (6 bases). Germline V CDR1 and CDR2: MNHEY, SVGEGT. The CDR3 is 13 amino acids. V lost 6 bases to trimming and J lost 4 bases, with 10 bases between them. The CDR3 spells CASSNLAYNEQFF. CDR3 nucleotide sequence: TGTGCCAGCAGCAACCTAGCGTACAATGAGCAGTTCTTC.

In this sample, this clonotype turned up many times. As DNA, the CDR3 is TGTGCCAGCAGTTTTATGGGCCCGTCGTCCCATGAGCAGTTCTTC. It yields the protein CASSFMGPSSHEQFF. The J gene is TRBJ2-1, the V gene TRBV7-2; D call uncertain. Trimming pared 6 bases from V and 8 bases from J, leaving 20 bases between. This CDR3 is built from 15 residues. Germline CDR1 reads SGHTA; CDR2 reads FQGNSA.

V is TRBV19 and J is TRBJ2-3; TRBD1 agrees at 7 bases. The germline gives CDR1 LNHDA, CDR2 SQIVND (reference sequence). This CDR3 has 16 residues. The trim removed 4 bases at V and 2 bases at J, leaving 9 bases unmatched. This CDR3 is CASSRFRDRVTDTQYF. CDR3 DNA sequence: TGTGCCAGTAGTAGATTCCGGGACAGAGTCACAGATACGCAGTATTTT.

This clonotype was seen a handful of times. The chain joins TRBV12-3 or TRBV12-4 to TRBJ2-7, with 15 bases identical to TRBD2. V gave up 6 bases and J gave up 7 bases; unmatched junction bases: 10. This CDR3 has 16 residues. CDR3 amino acids: CASSPGTSGGPGEQYF. CDR3 sequence (DNA): TGTGCCAGCAGCCCCGGGACTAGCGGGGGGCCGGGGGAGCAGTACTTC.

This clonotype was recorded a few times. The J gene is TRBJ1-6, the V gene TRBV7-2; D remains unclear. V was pared by 5 bases and J by 7 bases, with 12 bases between. Germline V lookup: CDR1 SGHTA, CDR2 FQGNSA. This CDR3 spans 14 amino acids. DNA for the CDR3: TGTGCCAGCAGCGGAGCCCCGGGCAATTCACCCCTCCACTTT. This sequence encodes CASSGAPGNSPLHF.

V is TRBV5-4 and J is TRBJ2-1; 8 bases map to TRBD2. The CDR3 sequence is 13 residues long. The ends lost 0 bases at V and 9 bases at J; junction bases unmatched: 2. Germline lookup yields CDR1 SGHNT and CDR2 YYREEE (reference sequence). For the CDR3, the DNA is TGTGCCAGCAGCTTGGCAGCGGGGGTTGAGCAGTTCTTC. Amino acids: CASSLAAGVEQFF.